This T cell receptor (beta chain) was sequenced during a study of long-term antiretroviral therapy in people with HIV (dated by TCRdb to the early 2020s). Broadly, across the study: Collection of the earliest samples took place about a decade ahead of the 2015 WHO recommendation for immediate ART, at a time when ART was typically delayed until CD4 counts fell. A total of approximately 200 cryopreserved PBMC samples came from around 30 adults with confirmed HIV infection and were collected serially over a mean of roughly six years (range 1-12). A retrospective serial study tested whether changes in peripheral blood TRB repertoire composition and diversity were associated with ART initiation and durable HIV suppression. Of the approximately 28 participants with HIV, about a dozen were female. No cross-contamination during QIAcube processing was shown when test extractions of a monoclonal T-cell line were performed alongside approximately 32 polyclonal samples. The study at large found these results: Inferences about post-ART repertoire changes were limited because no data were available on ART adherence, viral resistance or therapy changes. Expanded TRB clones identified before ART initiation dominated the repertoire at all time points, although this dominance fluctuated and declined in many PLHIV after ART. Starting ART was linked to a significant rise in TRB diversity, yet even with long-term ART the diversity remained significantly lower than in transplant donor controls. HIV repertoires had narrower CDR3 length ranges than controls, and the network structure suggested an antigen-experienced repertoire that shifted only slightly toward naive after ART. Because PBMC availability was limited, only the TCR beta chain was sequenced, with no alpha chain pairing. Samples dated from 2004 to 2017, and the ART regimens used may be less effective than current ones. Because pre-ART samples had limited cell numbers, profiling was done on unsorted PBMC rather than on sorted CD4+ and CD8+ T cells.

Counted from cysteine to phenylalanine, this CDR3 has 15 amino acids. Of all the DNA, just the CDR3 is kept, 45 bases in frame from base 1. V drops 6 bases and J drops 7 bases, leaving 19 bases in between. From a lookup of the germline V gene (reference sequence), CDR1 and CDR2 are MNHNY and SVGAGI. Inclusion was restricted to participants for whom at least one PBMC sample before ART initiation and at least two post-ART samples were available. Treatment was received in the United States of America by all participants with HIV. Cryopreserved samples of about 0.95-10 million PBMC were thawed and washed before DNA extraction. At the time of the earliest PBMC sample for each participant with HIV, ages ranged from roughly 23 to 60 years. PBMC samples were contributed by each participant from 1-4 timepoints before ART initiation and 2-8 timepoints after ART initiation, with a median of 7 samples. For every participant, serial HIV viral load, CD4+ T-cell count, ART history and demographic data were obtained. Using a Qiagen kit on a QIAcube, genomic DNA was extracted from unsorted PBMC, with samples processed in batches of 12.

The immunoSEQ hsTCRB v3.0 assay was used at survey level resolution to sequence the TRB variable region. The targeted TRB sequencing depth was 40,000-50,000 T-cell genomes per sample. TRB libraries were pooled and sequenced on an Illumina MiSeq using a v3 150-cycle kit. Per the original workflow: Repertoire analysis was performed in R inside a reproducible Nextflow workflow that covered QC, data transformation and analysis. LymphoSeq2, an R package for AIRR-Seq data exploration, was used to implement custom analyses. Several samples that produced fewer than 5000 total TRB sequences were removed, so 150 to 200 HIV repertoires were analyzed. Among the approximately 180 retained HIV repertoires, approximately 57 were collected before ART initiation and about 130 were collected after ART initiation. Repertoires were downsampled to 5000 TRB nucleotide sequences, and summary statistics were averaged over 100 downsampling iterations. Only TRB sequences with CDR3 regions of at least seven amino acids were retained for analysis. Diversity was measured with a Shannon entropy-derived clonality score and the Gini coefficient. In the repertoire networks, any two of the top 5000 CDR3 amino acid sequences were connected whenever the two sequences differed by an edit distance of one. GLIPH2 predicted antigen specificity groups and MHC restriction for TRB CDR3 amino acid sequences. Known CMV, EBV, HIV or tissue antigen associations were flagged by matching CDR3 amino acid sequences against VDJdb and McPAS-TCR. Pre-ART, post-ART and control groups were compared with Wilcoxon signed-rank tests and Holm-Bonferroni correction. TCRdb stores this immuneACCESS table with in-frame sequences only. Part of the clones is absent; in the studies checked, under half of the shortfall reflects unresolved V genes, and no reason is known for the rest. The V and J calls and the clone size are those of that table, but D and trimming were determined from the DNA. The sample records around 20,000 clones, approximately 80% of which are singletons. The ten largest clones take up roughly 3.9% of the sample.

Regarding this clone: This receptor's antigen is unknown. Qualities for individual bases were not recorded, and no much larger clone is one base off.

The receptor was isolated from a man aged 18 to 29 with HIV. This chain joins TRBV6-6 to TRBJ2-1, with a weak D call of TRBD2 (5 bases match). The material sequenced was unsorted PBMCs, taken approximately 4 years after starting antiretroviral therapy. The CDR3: CASSSGGPRTNEQFF. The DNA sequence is TGTGCCAGCAGCTCGGGCGGGCCGAGAACTAATGAGCAGTTCTTC.